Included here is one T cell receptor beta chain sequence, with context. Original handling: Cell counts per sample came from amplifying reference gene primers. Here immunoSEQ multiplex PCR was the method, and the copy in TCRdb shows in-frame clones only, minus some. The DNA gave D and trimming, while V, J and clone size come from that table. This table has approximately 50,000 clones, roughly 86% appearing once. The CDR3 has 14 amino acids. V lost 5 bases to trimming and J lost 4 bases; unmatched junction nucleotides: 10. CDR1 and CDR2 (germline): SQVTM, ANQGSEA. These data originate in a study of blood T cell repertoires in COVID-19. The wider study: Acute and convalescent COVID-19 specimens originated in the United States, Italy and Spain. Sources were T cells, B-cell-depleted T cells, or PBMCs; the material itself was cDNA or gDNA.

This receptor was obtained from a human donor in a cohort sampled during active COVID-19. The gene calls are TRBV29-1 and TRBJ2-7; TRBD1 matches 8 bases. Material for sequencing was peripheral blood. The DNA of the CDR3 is TGCAGCGTTCTCCCAGGGGGCGACGGTTACGAGCAGTACTTC. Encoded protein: CSVLPGGDGYEQYF.